Presented here are 2 T cell receptor beta chains from one specimen sequenced in a study of T cells in women clearing cervical HPV infection. Only in-frame clones appear in the TCRdb table, and some are missing; sequencing was by immunoSEQ multiplex PCR. This table holds more than 30,000 clones. Sequenced: blood buffy coat. The receptors come from a woman aged 18-69 years with a cervical HPV16 infection that either progressed to CIN3+ or cleared (not recorded which).

On this clone itself: The read ends 3 residues before the CDR3 terminus; that terminus is restored from the germline J gene. The chain couples TRBV5-1 to TRBJ1-2; the D gene is possibly TRBD1 (6 bases). The CDR3 is made up of 13 amino acids. Trimming removed 5 bases from V and 4 bases from J, with 12 bases in between. Germline V lookup: CDR1 SGHRS, CDR2 YFSETQ. CDR3 sequence reads: CASSFGQSYGYTF. The part of the CDR3 DNA that was read is TGCGCCAGCAGTTTTGGACAGTCCTATGGC.

Remarks on this clone: The CDR3 is cut off 3 residues early in the read; its end comes from the germline J gene. The V gene is TRBV20-1, the J gene TRBJ1-1; perhaps TRBD1 as D (6 bases). Trimming removed 1 base from V and 4 bases from J, with 13 bases in between. The CDR3 runs 14 residues. Germline V gene data show CDR1 as DFQATT and CDR2 as SNEGSKA (reference sequence). CDR3: CSARVQGRGTEAFF. The sequenced part of the CDR3 DNA is TGCAGTGCTAGAGTACAGGGCCGTGGCACTGAA.